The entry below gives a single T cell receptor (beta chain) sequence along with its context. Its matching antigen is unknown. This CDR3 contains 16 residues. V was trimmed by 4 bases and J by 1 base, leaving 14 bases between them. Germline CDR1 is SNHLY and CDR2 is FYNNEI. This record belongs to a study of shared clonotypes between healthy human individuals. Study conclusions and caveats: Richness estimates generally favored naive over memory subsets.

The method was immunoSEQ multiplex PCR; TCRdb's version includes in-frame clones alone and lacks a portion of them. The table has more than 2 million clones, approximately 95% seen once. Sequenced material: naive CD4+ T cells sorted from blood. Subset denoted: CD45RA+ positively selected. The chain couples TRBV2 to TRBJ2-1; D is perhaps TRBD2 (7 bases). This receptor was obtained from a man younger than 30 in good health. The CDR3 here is CASSAGGAVSYNEQFF. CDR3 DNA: TGTGCCAGCAGTGCGGGGGGCGCGGTATCCTACAATGAGCAGTTCTTC.